This T cell receptor beta chain originates from a study of shared clonotypes between healthy human individuals. General study points: Only a few donors were included, so the genetic and exposure-history diversity represented was limited. Sampling covered blood only; tissue repertoires likely differ.

The sample holds one count of this clone. No antigen is known for it. The CD4+ fraction was divided into a CD45RA+ naive subset and a CD45RA-negative memory subset. The genomic DNA of each subset was split evenly across several immunoSEQ plates. Profiled with immunoSEQ multiplex PCR; TCRdb holds only in-frame clones, not every one. The sample carries millions of clones, about 92% recorded once. The material sequenced was naive CD4+ T cells sorted from blood. Documented subset: CD45RA+ positively selected. This clonotype was obtained from a man between 18 and 35 years old in good health.

The CDR3: CAWSARTSGGSDTQYF. DNA for the CDR3: TGTGCCTGGAGTGCCCGGACTAGCGGGGGCTCAGATACGCAGTATTTT. This chain joins TRBV30 and TRBJ2-3, with 13 bases that match TRBD2. With V trimmed by 1 base and J by 4 bases, 5 bases remained unmatched. The V gene's germline CDR1 is GTSNPN and CDR2 SVGIG (reference sequence). The CDR3 has 16 residues.